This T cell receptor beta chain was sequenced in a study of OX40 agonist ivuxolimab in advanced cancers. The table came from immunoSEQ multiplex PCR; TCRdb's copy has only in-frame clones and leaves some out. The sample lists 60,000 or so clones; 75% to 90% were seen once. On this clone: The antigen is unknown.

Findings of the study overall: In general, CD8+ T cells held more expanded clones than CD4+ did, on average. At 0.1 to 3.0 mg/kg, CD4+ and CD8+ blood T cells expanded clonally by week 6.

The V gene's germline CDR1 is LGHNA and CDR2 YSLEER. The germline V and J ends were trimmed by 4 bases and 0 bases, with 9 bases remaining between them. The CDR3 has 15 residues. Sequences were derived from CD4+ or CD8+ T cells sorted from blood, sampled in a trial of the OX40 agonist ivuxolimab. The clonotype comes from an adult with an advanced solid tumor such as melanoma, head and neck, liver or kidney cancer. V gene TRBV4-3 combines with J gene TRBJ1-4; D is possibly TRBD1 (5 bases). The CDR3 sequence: CASSRGGATNEKLFF. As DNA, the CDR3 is TGCGCCAGCAGCCGCGGAGGGGCAACTAATGAAAAACTGTTTTTT.